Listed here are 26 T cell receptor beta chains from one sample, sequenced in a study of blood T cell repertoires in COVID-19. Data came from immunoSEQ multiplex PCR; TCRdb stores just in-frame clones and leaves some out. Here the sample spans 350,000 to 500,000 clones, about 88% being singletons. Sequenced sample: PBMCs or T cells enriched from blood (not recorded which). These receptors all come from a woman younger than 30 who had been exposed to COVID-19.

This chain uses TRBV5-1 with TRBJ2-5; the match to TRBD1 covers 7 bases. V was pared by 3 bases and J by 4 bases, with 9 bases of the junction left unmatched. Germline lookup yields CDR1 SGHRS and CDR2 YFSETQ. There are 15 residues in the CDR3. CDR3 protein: CASSWQLQGRETQYF. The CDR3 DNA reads TGCGCCAGCAGCTGGCAATTACAGGGGCGAGAGACCCAGTACTTC.

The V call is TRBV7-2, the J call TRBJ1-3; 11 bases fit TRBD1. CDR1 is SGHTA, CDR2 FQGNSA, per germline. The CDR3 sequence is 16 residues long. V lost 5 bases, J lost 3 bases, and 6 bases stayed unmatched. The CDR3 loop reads CASSERTGGFGNTIYF. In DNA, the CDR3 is TGTGCCAGCAGCGAACGGACAGGGGGCTTTGGAAACACCATATATTTT.

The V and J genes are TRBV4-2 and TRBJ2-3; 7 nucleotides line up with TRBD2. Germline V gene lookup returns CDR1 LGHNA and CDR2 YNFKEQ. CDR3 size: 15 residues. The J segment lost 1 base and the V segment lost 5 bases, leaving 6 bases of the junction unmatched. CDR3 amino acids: CASSARLAGTDTQYF. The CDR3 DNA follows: TGTGCCAGCAGCGCTCGGCTAGCGGGCACAGATACGCAGTATTTT.

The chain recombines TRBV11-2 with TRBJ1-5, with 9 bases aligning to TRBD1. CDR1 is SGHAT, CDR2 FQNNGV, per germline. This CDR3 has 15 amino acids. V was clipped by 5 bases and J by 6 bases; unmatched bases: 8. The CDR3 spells CASSLTGGDFQPQHF. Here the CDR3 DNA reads TGTGCCAGCAGCCTGACAGGGGGGGATTTTCAGCCCCAGCATTTT.

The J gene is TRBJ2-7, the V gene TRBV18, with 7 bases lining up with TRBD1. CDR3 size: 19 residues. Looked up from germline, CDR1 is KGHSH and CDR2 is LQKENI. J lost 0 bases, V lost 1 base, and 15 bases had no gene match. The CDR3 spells CASSPRYYGLQGSSYEQYF. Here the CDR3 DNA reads TGTGCCAGCTCACCACGGTACTACGGTCTACAGGGGAGCTCCTACGAGCAGTACTTC.

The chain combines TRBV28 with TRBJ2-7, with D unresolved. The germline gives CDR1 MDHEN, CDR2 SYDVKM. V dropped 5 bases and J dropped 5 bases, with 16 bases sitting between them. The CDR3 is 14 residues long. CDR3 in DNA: TGTGCCAGCAGTCTTCCCCCCGCGACTGACGAGCAGTACTTC. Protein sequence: CASSLPPATDEQYF.

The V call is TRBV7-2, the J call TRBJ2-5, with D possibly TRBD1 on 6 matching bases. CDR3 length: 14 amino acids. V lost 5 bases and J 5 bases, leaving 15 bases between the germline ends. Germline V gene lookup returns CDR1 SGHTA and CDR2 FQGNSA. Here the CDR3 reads CASSPQTGTETQYF. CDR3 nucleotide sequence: TGTGCCAGCAGCCCCCAAACAGGGACGGAGACCCAGTACTTC.

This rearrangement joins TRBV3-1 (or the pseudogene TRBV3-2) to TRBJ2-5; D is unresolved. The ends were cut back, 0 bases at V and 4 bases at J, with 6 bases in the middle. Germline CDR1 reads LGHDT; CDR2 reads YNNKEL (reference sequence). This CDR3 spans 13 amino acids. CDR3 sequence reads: CASSQDHRETQYF. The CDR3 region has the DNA TGTGCCAGCAGCCAAGATCACAGAGAGACCCAGTACTTC.

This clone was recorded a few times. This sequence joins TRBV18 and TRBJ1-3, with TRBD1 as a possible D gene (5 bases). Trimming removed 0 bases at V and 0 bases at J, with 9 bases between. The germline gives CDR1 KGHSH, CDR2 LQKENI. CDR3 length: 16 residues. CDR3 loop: CASSPPTAASGNTIYF. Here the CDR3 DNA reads TGTGCCAGCTCACCACCGACAGCAGCCTCTGGAAACACCATATATTTT.

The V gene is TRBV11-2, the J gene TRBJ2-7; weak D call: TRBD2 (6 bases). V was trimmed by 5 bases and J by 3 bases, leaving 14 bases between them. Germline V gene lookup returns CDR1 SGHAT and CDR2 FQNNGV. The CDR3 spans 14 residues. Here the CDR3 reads CASSPAPGVYEQYF. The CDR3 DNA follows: TGTGCCAGCAGCCCGGCGCCGGGGGTCTACGAGCAGTACTTC. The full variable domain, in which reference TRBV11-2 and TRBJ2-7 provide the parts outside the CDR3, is EAGVAQSPRYKIIEKRQSVAFWCNPISGHATLYWYQQILGQGPKLLIQFQNNGVVDDSQLPKDRFSAERLKGVDSTLKIQPAKLEDSAVYLCASSPAPGVYEQYFGPGTRLTVT.

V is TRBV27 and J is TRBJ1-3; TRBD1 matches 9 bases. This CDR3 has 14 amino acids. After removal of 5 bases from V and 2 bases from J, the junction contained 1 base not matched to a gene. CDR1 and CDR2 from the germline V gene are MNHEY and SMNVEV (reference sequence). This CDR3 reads CASSTGGAGNTIYF. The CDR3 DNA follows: TGTGCCAGCAGTACAGGGGGCGCTGGAAACACCATATATTTT.

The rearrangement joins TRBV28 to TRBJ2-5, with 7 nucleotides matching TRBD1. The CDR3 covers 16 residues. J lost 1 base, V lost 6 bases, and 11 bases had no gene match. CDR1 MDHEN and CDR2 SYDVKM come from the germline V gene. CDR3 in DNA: TGTGCCAGCAGAGAATTTGGACAGGCCCCCCAAGAGACCCAGTACTTC. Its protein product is CASREFGQAPQETQYF.

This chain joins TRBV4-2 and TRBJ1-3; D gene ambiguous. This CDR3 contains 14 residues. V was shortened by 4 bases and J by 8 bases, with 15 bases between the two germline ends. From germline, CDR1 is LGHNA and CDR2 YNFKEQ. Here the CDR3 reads CASSPGPLGDTIYF. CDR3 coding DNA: TGTGCCAGCAGCCCTGGACCTCTGGGAGACACCATATATTTT.

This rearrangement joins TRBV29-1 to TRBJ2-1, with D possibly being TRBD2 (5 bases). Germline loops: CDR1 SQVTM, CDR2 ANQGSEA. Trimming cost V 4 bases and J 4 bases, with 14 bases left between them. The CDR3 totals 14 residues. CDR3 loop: CSVGGLGEYNEQFF. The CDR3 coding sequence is TGCAGCGTTGGAGGGCTCGGGGAGTACAATGAGCAGTTCTTC.

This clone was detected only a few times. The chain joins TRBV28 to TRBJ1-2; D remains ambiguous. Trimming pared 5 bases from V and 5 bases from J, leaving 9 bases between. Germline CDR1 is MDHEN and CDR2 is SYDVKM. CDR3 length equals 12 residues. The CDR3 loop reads CASSLTGYGYTF. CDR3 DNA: TGTGCCAGCAGTCTGACTGGATATGGCTACACCTTC.

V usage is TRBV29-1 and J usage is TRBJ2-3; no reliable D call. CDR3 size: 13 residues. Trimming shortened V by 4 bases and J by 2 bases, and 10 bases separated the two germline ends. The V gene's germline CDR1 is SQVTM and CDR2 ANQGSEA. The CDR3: CSVGLDPTDTQYF. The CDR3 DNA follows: TGCAGCGTTGGATTAGATCCCACAGATACGCAGTATTTT.

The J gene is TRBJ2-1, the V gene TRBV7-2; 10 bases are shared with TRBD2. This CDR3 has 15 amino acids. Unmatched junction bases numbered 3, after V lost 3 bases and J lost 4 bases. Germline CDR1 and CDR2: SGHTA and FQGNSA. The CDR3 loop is CASSFGLAVYNEQFF. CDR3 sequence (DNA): TGTGCCAGCAGCTTTGGACTAGCGGTATACAATGAGCAGTTCTTC.

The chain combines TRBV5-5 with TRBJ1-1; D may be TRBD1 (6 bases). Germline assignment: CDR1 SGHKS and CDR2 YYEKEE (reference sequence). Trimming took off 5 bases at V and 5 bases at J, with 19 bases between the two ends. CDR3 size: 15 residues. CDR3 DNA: TGTGCCAGCAGTAATCGGGACGAGGGGGTGACTGAAGCTTTCTTT. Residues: CASSNRDEGVTEAFF.

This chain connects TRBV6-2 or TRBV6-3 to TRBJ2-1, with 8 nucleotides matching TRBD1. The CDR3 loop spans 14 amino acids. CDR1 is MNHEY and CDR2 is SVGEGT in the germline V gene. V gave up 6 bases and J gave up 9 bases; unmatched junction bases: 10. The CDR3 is CASSNDGQGIEQFF. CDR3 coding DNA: TGTGCCAGCAGCAACGACGGACAGGGCATTGAGCAGTTCTTC.

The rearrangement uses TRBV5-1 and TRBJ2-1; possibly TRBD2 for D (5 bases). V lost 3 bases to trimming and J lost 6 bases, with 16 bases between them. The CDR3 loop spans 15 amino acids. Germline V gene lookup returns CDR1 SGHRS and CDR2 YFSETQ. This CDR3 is CASSYTSLRSNEQFF. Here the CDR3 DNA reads TGCGCCAGCAGCTATACTAGTCTAAGGTCCAATGAGCAGTTCTTC.

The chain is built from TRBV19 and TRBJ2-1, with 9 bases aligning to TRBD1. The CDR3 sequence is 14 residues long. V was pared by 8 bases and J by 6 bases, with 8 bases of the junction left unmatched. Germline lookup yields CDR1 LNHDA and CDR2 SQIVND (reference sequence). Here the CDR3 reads CASWAGQGSNEQFF. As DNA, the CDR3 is TGTGCCAGTTGGGCGGGACAGGGATCCAATGAGCAGTTCTTC.

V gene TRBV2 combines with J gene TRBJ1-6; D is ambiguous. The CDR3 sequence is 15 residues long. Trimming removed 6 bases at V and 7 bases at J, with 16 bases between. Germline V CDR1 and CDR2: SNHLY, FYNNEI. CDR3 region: CASREDSVANSPLHF. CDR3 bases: TGTGCCAGCAGGGAGGATTCGGTGGCCAATTCACCCCTCCACTTT.

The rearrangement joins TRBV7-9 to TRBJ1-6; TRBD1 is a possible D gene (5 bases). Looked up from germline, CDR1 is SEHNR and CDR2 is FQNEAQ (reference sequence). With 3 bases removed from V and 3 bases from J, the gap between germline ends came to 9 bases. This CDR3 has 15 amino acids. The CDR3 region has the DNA TGTGCCAGCAGCTTGTTAGGGGACTATAATTCACCCCTCCACTTT. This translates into CASSLLGDYNSPLHF.

The CDR3 sequence: CASSLENADTQYF. CDR3 bases: TGTGCCAGCAGTTTAGAAAATGCAGATACGCAGTATTTT. The chain is built from TRBV2 and TRBJ2-3; no clear D gene. CDR3 length: 13 residues. CDR1 SNHLY and CDR2 FYNNEI come from the germline V gene. Between the trimmed V and J ends, which lost 5 bases and 4 bases, there was a span of 10 bases.

The CDR3 DNA reads as TGCAGTGCTAGTCTCGCGGGAGTTGTCGGGGAGCTGTTTTTT. Translated: CSASLAGVVGELFF. V usage is TRBV20-1 and J usage is TRBJ2-2, with TRBD2 matching 7 bases. J gave up 7 bases and V 3 bases, and 8 bases lay outside the gene matches. This CDR3 has 14 amino acids. The germline V gene encodes CDR1 DFQATT and CDR2 SNEGSKA (reference sequence).

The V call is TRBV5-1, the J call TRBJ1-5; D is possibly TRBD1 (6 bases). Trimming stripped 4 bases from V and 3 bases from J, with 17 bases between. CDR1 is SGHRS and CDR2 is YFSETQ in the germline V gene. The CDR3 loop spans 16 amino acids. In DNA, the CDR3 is TGCGCCAGCAGCCGAGCAGCACAGGGTCCCAATCAGCCCCAGCATTTT. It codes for CASSRAAQGPNQPQHF.